These 8 T cell receptor beta chains came from one sample sequenced in a study of blood T cell repertoires in COVID-19. Using immunoSEQ multiplex PCR, the repertoire was profiled, and TCRdb retains in-frame clones only, with some absent. This repertoire shows more than 300,000 clones, 80% to 90% found once; its top ten account for about 1.2%. Sequenced input: peripheral blood. The source is a woman aged 45-59 years with acute or convalescent COVID-19.

In this sample, this clone turned up a few times. Within the sample, other DNA sequences also encode this same CDR3. CDR3 bases: TGCAGTGCTAGAGCCGGCACTGAAGCTTTCTTT. Translation gives CSARAGTEAFF. The chain has TRBV20-1 and TRBJ1-1; D gene ambiguous. V was shortened by 1 base and J by 4 bases, with 4 bases between the two germline ends. Germline-derived CDR1 and CDR2 are DFQATT and SNEGSKA (reference sequence). The CDR3 has 11 residues.

This clone was seen a handful of times. The chain combines TRBV27 with TRBJ2-7; tentatively, D is TRBD1 (6 bases). V dropped 5 bases and J dropped 0 bases, with 17 bases sitting between them. The CDR3 extends over 16 amino acids. Germline V lookup: CDR1 MNHEY, CDR2 SMNVEV (reference sequence). This chain's CDR3 is CASSPFGGWSSYEQYF. CDR3 nucleotide sequence: TGTGCCAGCAGTCCCTTTGGGGGCTGGAGCTCCTACGAGCAGTACTTC.

The chain couples TRBV7-9 to TRBJ2-1, with 10 positions matching TRBD2. This CDR3 comprises 16 residues. CDR1 is SEHNR, CDR2 FQNEAQ, per germline (reference sequence). V lost 7 bases and J lost 8; bases outside the gene matches: 14. The CDR3 DNA reads as TGTGCCAGCACCAAGCTTACCCTAGCGGGAGTCGATGAGCAGTTCTTC. It translates to CASTKLTLAGVDEQFF.

In this sample, this clone turned up once. The chain uses TRBV10-3 and TRBJ1-1, with D perhaps matching TRBD1 (6 bases). CDR1 is ENHRY and CDR2 is SYGVKD in the germline V gene. The CDR3 runs to 14 residues. V was pared by 6 bases and J by 1 base, with 12 bases between. The chain's CDR3 is CAIRKGQENTEAFF. DNA for the CDR3: TGTGCCATCAGGAAGGGACAAGAGAACACTGAAGCTTTCTTT.

The rearrangement joins TRBV5-1 to TRBJ2-3; the match to TRBD1 covers 12 bases. The CDR3 totals 16 residues. The V gene end was trimmed by 4 bases and the J gene end by 5 bases; junction bases not matched to a gene: 8. CDR1 is SGHRS, CDR2 YFSETQ, per germline. The DNA of the CDR3 is TGCGCCAGCAGCCGAAGCGGGACAGGGGGCGAAGATACGCAGTATTTT. Amino acid sequence: CASSRSGTGGEDTQYF.

The chain is built from TRBV9 and TRBJ1-5, with D perhaps TRBD1 (5 bases). Germline CDR1 SGDLS, CDR2 YYNGEE. CDR3 length: 15 residues. The V end was cut by 1 base, the J end by 1 base, with 9 bases between. The CDR3 bases are TGTGCCAGCAGCGTACAGGGAGGGAGCAATCAGCCCCAGCATTTT. As protein: CASSVQGGSNQPQHF.

The chain recombines TRBV3-1 (or the pseudogene TRBV3-2) with TRBJ2-2; 7 bases fit TRBD1. With 7 bases clipped from V and 6 bases from J, the junction kept 8 bases outside the gene matches. CDR1 LGHDT and CDR2 YNNKEL come from the germline V gene (reference sequence). The CDR3 spans 14 residues. Written as DNA, the CDR3 is TGTGCCAGCACAGACAGGGCATCTTCCGGGGAGCTGTTTTTT. Translating it yields CASTDRASSGELFF.

V is TRBV30 and J is TRBJ1-2; D unresolved. The CDR3 is 14 residues long. V dropped 3 bases and J dropped 7 bases, with 18 bases sitting between them. Looked up from germline, CDR1 is GTSNPN and CDR2 is SVGIG (reference sequence). CDR3 nucleotide sequence: TGTGCCTGGAGCACCCAAGCGGGGTACGGTGGCTACACCTTC. Protein: CAWSTQAGYGGYTF.